Listed here are 10 T cell receptor beta chains from one sample, sequenced in a study of blood T cell repertoires in COVID-19. Data came from immunoSEQ multiplex PCR; TCRdb stores just in-frame clones and leaves some out. The sample comprises 100,000 to 130,000 clones, 85% to 95% of which are singletons, and less than 1.5% rests with the top ten. Sequencing used peripheral blood. The source of these receptors is a woman in her 30s with acute or convalescent COVID-19.

This sequence joins TRBV9 and TRBJ2-1, with TRBD2 matching over 9 bases. The V gene's germline CDR1 is SGDLS and CDR2 YYNGEE. The CDR3 has 17 amino acids. V was pared by 0 bases and J by 6 bases, with 10 bases of the junction left unmatched. The CDR3 DNA reads TGTGCCAGCAGCGTAGGGCGGGTAGCGGGAGCCTCCAATGAGCAGTTCTTC. This encodes CASSVGRVAGASNEQFF.

The chain employs TRBV10-3 and TRBJ2-5; tentatively, D is TRBD2 (6 bases). Trimming left V 4 bases short and J 9 bases short, with 15 bases between. The CDR3 is made up of 13 amino acids. Germline V lookup: CDR1 ENHRY, CDR2 SYGVKD. The CDR3, as DNA: TGTGCCATCAGTGGGGGACCAACGGGGGCCCAGTACTTC. It is translated as CAISGGPTGAQYF.

The chain uses TRBV24-1 and TRBJ2-2, with D maybe TRBD2 (6 bases). Trimming shortened V by 4 bases and J by 5 bases, and 13 bases separated the two germline ends. The CDR3 is made up of 15 amino acids. Germline V gene lookup returns CDR1 KGHDR and CDR2 SFDVKD. CDR3 nucleotides: TGTGCCACCAGTGAGGGACTTGGTAGTACCGGGGAGCTGTTTTTT. Amino acid sequence: CATSEGLGSTGELFF.

This clone has a handful of counts. The chain has TRBV4-2 and TRBJ1-1; D is uncertain. From germline, CDR1 is LGHNA and CDR2 YNFKEQ. CDR3 size: 14 residues. V was pared by 4 bases and J by 6 bases, with 15 bases between. The CDR3 reads CASSREGREAEAFF. The CDR3 DNA reads as TGTGCCAGCAGCCGGGAAGGTCGGGAGGCTGAAGCTTTCTTT.

The chain combines TRBV6-2 or TRBV6-3 with TRBJ1-1, with D unresolved. Per germline, CDR1 MNHEY and CDR2 SVGEGT. Trimming left V 4 bases short and J 5 bases short, with 11 bases between. This CDR3 region has 13 residues. CDR3 sequence (DNA): TGTGCCAGCAGTTTACAAAGAGGGACTGAAGCTTTCTTT. It yields the protein CASSLQRGTEAFF.

This clone was recorded once. The genes are TRBV5-1 and TRBJ2-1, with D possibly being TRBD2 (6 bases). Germline values: CDR1 SGHRS, CDR2 YFSETQ. The CDR3 loop spans 16 amino acids. Trimming removed 7 bases from V and 2 bases from J, with 19 bases in between. CDR3 bases: TGCGCCAGCGGCCCCGGAAGCGGGCCCACCTACAATGAGCAGTTCTTC. Its translation: CASGPGSGPTYNEQFF.

The gene calls are TRBV10-1 and TRBJ1-1, with D possibly TRBD1 on 5 matching bases. Per germline, CDR1 WNHNN and CDR2 SYGVQD (reference sequence). The CDR3 runs to 13 residues. Between the trimmed V and J ends, which lost 10 bases and 1 base, there was a span of 13 bases. The CDR3 nucleotides are TGCGCCACCAAACAAGACAGGAACACTGAAGCTTTCTTT. Residues: CATKQDRNTEAFF.

V and J are TRBV24-1 and TRBJ1-1; 7 nucleotides agree with TRBD1. J gave up 11 bases and V 1 base, and 3 bases lay outside the gene matches. This CDR3 has 12 amino acids. CDR1 KGHDR and CDR2 SFDVKD come from the germline V gene. The CDR3 DNA is TGTGCCACCAGTGATTTTACAGGGGACGCTTTCTTT. Translated: CATSDFTGDAFF.

The chain has TRBV9 and TRBJ1-6, with D uncertain. Germline lookup yields CDR1 SGDLS and CDR2 YYNGEE. The V end lost 2 bases, the J end lost 7 bases, and 4 bases lay between the germline ends. The CDR3 spans 12 residues. CDR3 nucleotides: TGTGCCAGCAGCGTCTCGAATTCACCCCTCCACTTT. Its translation is CASSVSNSPLHF. The full variable domain, with the rest looked up from reference TRBV9 and TRBJ1-6, is DSGVTQTPKHLITATGQRVTLRCSPRSGDLSVYWYQQSLDQGLQFLIQYYNGEERAKGNILERFSAQQFPDLHSELNLSSLELGDSALYFCASSVSNSPLHFGNGTRLTVT.

This clone was seen only a few times. This chain links TRBV2 with TRBJ1-1, with 7 bases lining up with TRBD1. V was clipped by 6 bases and J by 5 bases; unmatched bases: 15. Germline assignment: CDR1 SNHLY and CDR2 FYNNEI. CDR3 size: 16 residues. The CDR3 coding sequence is TGTGCCAGCAGACGACGGGACAGCGCGTGGCGGACTGAAGCTTTCTTT. Amino acid sequence: CASRRRDSAWRTEAFF.